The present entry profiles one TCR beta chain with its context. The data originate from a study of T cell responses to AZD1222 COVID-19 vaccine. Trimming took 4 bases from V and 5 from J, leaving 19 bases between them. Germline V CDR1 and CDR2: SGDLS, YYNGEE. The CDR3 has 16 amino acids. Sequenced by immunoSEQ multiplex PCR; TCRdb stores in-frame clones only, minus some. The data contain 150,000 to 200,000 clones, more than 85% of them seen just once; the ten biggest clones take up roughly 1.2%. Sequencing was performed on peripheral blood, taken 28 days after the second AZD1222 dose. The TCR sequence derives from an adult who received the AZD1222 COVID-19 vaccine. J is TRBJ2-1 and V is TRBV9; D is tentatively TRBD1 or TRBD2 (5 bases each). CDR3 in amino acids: CASSKGPPRGDNEQFF. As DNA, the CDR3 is TGTGCCAGCAGCAAGGGCCCACCTCGAGGGGACAATGAGCAGTTCTTC.